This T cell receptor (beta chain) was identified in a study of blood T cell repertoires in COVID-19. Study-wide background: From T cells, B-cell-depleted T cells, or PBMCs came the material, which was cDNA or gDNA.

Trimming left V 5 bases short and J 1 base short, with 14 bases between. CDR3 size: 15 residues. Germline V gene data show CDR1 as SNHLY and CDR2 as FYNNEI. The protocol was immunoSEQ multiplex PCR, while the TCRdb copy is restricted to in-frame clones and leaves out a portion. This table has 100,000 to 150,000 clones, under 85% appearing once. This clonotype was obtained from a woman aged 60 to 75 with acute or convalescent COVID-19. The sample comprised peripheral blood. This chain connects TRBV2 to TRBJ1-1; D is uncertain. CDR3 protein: CASSLDSGSNTEAFF. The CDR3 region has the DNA TGTGCCAGCAGTCTCGACTCCGGGTCGAACACTGAAGCTTTCTTT.